The rows below give T cell receptor beta chains drawn from one sample of a study of blood T cell repertoires in COVID-19. Using immunoSEQ multiplex PCR, the repertoire was profiled, and TCRdb retains in-frame clones only, with some absent. The sample has about 52,000 clones; less than 95% are singletons. The sample taken for sequencing was peripheral blood. These receptors all come from a human donor in a cohort sampled during active COVID-19. Each CDR3 is given with its conserved first and last residue. Each record gives: V gene, clone size, D gene, J gene, CDR3 DNA, CDR3 protein. The D gene is left open where the match is weak. Size tells how often a clone was seen (once, few, many) or the class of an expanded clone, and some rows leave it out.

V: TRBV2; size: .; D: TRBD2; J: TRBJ2-3; DNA: TGTGCCAGCAGTGAATCGGGACTAGCGGGAGTAGATACGCAGTATTTT; CDR3: CASSESGLAGVDTQYF
V: TRBV20-1; size: .; D: .; J: TRBJ2-7; DNA: TGCAGTGCCCAGCGCTCCTACGAGCAGTACTTC; CDR3: CSAQRSYEQYF
V: TRBV4-1; size: .; D: .; J: TRBJ2-7; DNA: TGCGCCAGCAGCCTCCAACACGCGCTGGGGCACGAGCAGTACTTC; CDR3: CASSLQHALGHEQYF
V: TRBV7-2; size: .; D: TRBD1; J: TRBJ1-1; DNA: TGTGCCAGCAGCCTTGGACAGGTAGTTTATGGTTCGGCTTTCTTT; CDR3: CASSLGQVVYGSAFF
V: TRBV4-1; size: .; D: TRBD2; J: TRBJ2-2; DNA: TGCGCCAGCAGCCAAGATCCTAGCGGGAGCTACTCCGGGGAGCTGTTTTTT; CDR3: CASSQDPSGSYSGELFF
V: TRBV12-5; size: .; D: TRBD1; J: TRBJ2-5; DNA: TGTGCTAGTGGTTTGGGGACAGGGGTCCAAGAGACCCAGTACTTC; CDR3: CASGLGTGVQETQYF
V: TRBV15; size: once; D: .; J: TRBJ1-3; DNA: TGTGCCACCAGCAGAGATTTGGCCAGGCAAAACTCTGGAAACACCATATATTTT; CDR3: CATSRDLARQNSGNTIYF
V: TRBV19; size: .; D: TRBD1; J: TRBJ2-3; DNA: TGTGCCAGTAGTGTGGGACAGAATACAGATACGCAGTATTTT; CDR3: CASSVGQNTDTQYF
V: TRBV18; size: .; D: .; J: TRBJ2-5; DNA: TGTGCCAGCTCACCAAGGAGGTGCCAAGAGACCCAGTACTTC; CDR3: CASSPRRCQETQYF
V: TRBV12-5; size: .; D: TRBD2; J: TRBJ2-3; DNA: TGTGCTAGTGGTTTGGTACAAGCGGGATACTTAGATACGCAGTATTTT; CDR3: CASGLVQAGYLDTQYF
V: TRBV6-6; size: .; D: TRBD1; J: TRBJ1-1; DNA: TGTGCCAGCAAACTGGGACAGGCGAACACTGAAGCTTTCTTT; CDR3: CASKLGQANTEAFF
V: TRBV18; size: .; D: TRBD1; J: TRBJ2-4; DNA: TGTGCCAGCTCGCCCAGTAAGACAGGGCCAAACATTCAGTACTTC; CDR3: CASSPSKTGPNIQYF
V: TRBV6-5; size: .; D: .; J: TRBJ2-5; DNA: TGTGCCAGCATCAGAACAGGGACAGAGACCCAGTACTTC; CDR3: CASIRTGTETQYF
V: TRBV5-4; size: .; D: TRBD2; J: TRBJ2-1; DNA: TGTGCCAGCACCCCTGCAGCGGGAGGCTCCTACAATGAGCAGTTCTTC; CDR3: CASTPAAGGSYNEQFF
V: TRBV30; size: .; D: TRBD1; J: TRBJ1-5; DNA: TGTGCCTGGTCCCTACAGGGGGCTCTCAATCAGCCCCAGCATTTT; CDR3: CAWSLQGALNQPQHF
V: TRBV9; size: .; D: .; J: TRBJ2-4; DNA: TGTGCCAGCAATCCCGGAGAACTAGCCAAAAACATTCAGTACTTC; CDR3: CASNPGELAKNIQYF
V: TRBV7-9; size: .; D: .; J: TRBJ1-2; DNA: TGTGCCAGCAGCTTAGAGAGTTTTGGCTACACCTTC; CDR3: CASSLESFGYTF
V: TRBV28; size: once; D: .; J: TRBJ2-1; DNA: TGTGCCAGCAGTTTATTAGGAGGGCAACAGTACAATGAGCAGTTCTTC; CDR3: CASSLLGGQQYNEQFF
V: TRBV27; size: .; D: .; J: TRBJ1-6; DNA: TGTGCCAGCAGTCCCCTACAGGGTCTGAATTCACCCCTCCACTTT; CDR3: CASSPLQGLNSPLHF
V: TRBV5-1; size: few; D: .; J: TRBJ2-7; DNA: TGCGCCAGCAGCTTGGATGCGGGCCAACAGCCCTACGAGCAGTACTTC; CDR3: CASSLDAGQQPYEQYF
V: TRBV5-1; size: .; D: .; J: TRBJ1-5; DNA: TGCGCCAGCAGCTTGGGGCAGGATCAGCCCCAGCATTTT; CDR3: CASSLGQDQPQHF
V: TRBV18; size: once; D: .; J: TRBJ2-7; DNA: TGTGCCAGCTCACCCGGGACAAAGGTACACTACGAGCAGTACTTC; CDR3: CASSPGTKVHYEQYF
V: TRBV27; size: .; D: TRBD2; J: TRBJ2-7; DNA: TGTGCCAGCATGGGACTAGCGGGAGGGCCCTACGAGCAGTACTTC; CDR3: CASMGLAGGPYEQYF
V: TRBV9; size: .; D: TRBD2; J: TRBJ2-7; DNA: TGTGCCAGCAGCGTAGGAGGTAGCGGGAGCTACGAGCAGTACTTC; CDR3: CASSVGGSGSYEQYF
V: TRBV5-1; size: .; D: TRBD1; J: TRBJ1-6; DNA: TGCGCCAGCAGCTTGGGACAGGGGAGGGATTCACCCCTCCACTTT; CDR3: CASSLGQGRDSPLHF
V: TRBV5-5; size: .; D: TRBD1; J: TRBJ1-6; DNA: TGTGCCAGCAGCTTGGCGGGGACAGTTAATTCACCCCTCCACTTT; CDR3: CASSLAGTVNSPLHF
V: TRBV19; size: .; D: .; J: TRBJ1-1; DNA: TGTGCCAGTAGTGTGGCAGGGAAGATGAACACTGAAGCTTTCTTT; CDR3: CASSVAGKMNTEAFF
V: TRBV7-8; size: once; D: .; J: TRBJ2-7; DNA: TGTGCCAGCAGCTTCCGGGAGACCGAGCAGTACTTC; CDR3: CASSFRETEQYF
V: TRBV27; size: once; D: TRBD2; J: TRBJ2-2; DNA: TGTGCCAGCAGTTTGGAGGCTGCGGGGGTGGAAAACACCGGGGAGCTGTTTTTT; CDR3: CASSLEAAGVENTGELFF
V: TRBV5-1; size: .; D: .; J: TRBJ1-1; DNA: TGCGCCAGCAGCGGGTCGCCCGGAGGGACTGAAGCTTTCTTT; CDR3: CASSGSPGGTEAFF
V: TRBV24-1; size: .; D: .; J: TRBJ1-2; DNA: TGTGCCACCAGTGCTGGGAGCCTCTATGGCTACACCTTC; CDR3: CATSAGSLYGYTF
V: TRBV6-1; size: few; D: .; J: TRBJ2-1; DNA: TGTGCCAGCAGTGGGGGAGGGAGGGGGTCCATCAATGAGCAGTTCTTC; CDR3: CASSGGGRGSINEQFF
V: TRBV3-1/TRBV3-2; size: .; D: .; J: TRBJ2-5; DNA: TGTGCCAGCAGCCAAAGGGGAGGCGAGACCCAGTACTTC; CDR3: CASSQRGGETQYF
V: TRBV6-5; size: .; D: .; J: TRBJ1-5; DNA: TGTGCCAGCAGTCCCCATGGCAATCAGCCCCAGCATTTT; CDR3: CASSPHGNQPQHF
V: TRBV5-1; size: once; D: TRBD2; J: TRBJ2-1; DNA: TGCGCCAGCAGCTTGCCCCAGGGCGGGAGCAATGAGCAGTTCTTC; CDR3: CASSLPQGGSNEQFF
V: TRBV10-3; size: .; D: .; J: TRBJ2-7; DNA: TGTGCCATCAGTGAGTCGGGTCAGGTCGTCGAGCAGTACTTC; CDR3: CAISESGQVVEQYF
V: TRBV4-1; size: .; D: TRBD2; J: TRBJ2-3; DNA: TGCGCCAGCAGCCATCCTTTGGGACTAGCGGGGGACACAGATACGCAGTATTTT; CDR3: CASSHPLGLAGDTDTQYF
V: TRBV2; size: .; D: .; J: TRBJ2-7; DNA: TGTGCCAGCAGGGAGACAGGTTACTCCTACGAGCAGTACTTC; CDR3: CASRETGYSYEQYF
V: TRBV13; size: .; D: TRBD1; J: TRBJ2-5; DNA: TGTGCCAGCAGCCCAGCCGGGACAGAACCACAAGAGACCCAGTACTTC; CDR3: CASSPAGTEPQETQYF
V: TRBV18; size: .; D: .; J: TRBJ1-2; DNA: TGTGCCAGCTCACCAACCAGTAACTATGGCTACACCTTC; CDR3: CASSPTSNYGYTF
V: TRBV24-1; size: .; D: TRBD1; J: TRBJ2-3; DNA: TGTGCCACCAGTGACCCGGGACAGAGCACAGATACGCAGTATTTT; CDR3: CATSDPGQSTDTQYF
V: TRBV30; size: .; D: TRBD2; J: TRBJ2-7; DNA: TGTGCCTGGAGGGCTAGCGGGCCCTACGAGCAGTACTTC; CDR3: CAWRASGPYEQYF
V: TRBV11-2; size: .; D: TRBD1; J: TRBJ2-7; DNA: TGTGCCAGCAGGCCAAAAATAGGGGGCAGCTACGAGCAGTACTTC; CDR3: CASRPKIGGSYEQYF
V: TRBV5-1; size: .; D: TRBD2; J: TRBJ2-3; DNA: TGCGCCAGCAGCCTCACCGGGGGGGCGGATACGCAGTATTTT; CDR3: CASSLTGGADTQYF
V: TRBV18; size: .; D: TRBD1; J: TRBJ1-4; DNA: TGTGCCAGCTCACCGGAGGGGGCGAAGGAAAAACTGTTTTTT; CDR3: CASSPEGAKEKLFF
V: TRBV29-1; size: once; D: .; J: TRBJ1-1; DNA: TGCAGCGCCGGAAGGAGCACTGAAGCTTTCTTT; CDR3: CSAGRSTEAFF
V: TRBV5-1; size: .; D: .; J: TRBJ2-7; DNA: TGCGCCAGCAGCTTAGATTCGTCCGGGACAACCTACGAGCAGTACTTC; CDR3: CASSLDSSGTTYEQYF
V: TRBV30; size: .; D: .; J: TRBJ2-5; DNA: TGTGCCTGGACCTTAAATCAAGAGACCCAGTACTTC; CDR3: CAWTLNQETQYF
V: TRBV6-5; size: once; D: .; J: TRBJ1-1; DNA: TGTGCCAGCAGAACAGGCGGAATGAACACTGAAGCTTTCTTT; CDR3: CASRTGGMNTEAFF
V: TRBV4-1; size: few; D: .; J: TRBJ2-7; DNA: TGCGCCAGCAGCCAAGGGCCCTACGAGCAGTACTTC; CDR3: CASSQGPYEQYF
V: TRBV5-6; size: .; D: .; J: TRBJ2-4; DNA: TGTGCCAGCAGCGCCGGTCTAGCCAAAAACATTCAGTACTTC; CDR3: CASSAGLAKNIQYF
V: TRBV5-1; size: .; D: TRBD2; J: TRBJ2-1; DNA: TGCGCCAGCAGCTCTAGCGGGAAAAGCTACAATGAGCAGTTCTTC; CDR3: CASSSSGKSYNEQFF
V: TRBV7-9; size: .; D: TRBD1; J: TRBJ1-5; DNA: TGTGCCAGCAGCCCAGGGGGGCGCGATCAGCCCCAGCATTTT; CDR3: CASSPGGRDQPQHF
V: TRBV4-1; size: .; D: .; J: TRBJ2-1; DNA: TGCGCCAGCAGCCAAGAACTAGCCTACAATGAGCAGTTCTTC; CDR3: CASSQELAYNEQFF
V: TRBV6-5; size: .; D: TRBD2; J: TRBJ2-3; DNA: TGTGCCAGCAGTTTACTGGGGGGGATGGGAACAGATACGCAGTATTTT; CDR3: CASSLLGGMGTDTQYF
V: TRBV3-1/TRBV3-2; size: .; D: .; J: TRBJ2-5; DNA: TGTGCCAGCAGCCTCGAGAAGACCCAGTACTTC; CDR3: CASSLEKTQYF
V: TRBV4-1; size: .; D: .; J: TRBJ2-7; DNA: TGCGCCAGCAGCCAAGCGGGTAGCTACGAGCAGTACTTC; CDR3: CASSQAGSYEQYF
V: TRBV3-1/TRBV3-2; size: .; D: .; J: TRBJ2-6; DNA: TGTGCCAGCAGCCTCTTAACGGGGGCTGGGGCCAACGTCCTGACTTTC; CDR3: CASSLLTGAGANVLTF
V: TRBV9; size: .; D: TRBD2; J: TRBJ2-1; DNA: TGTGCCAGCAGCTCTACCGGGACTACCCACAATGAGCAGTTCTTC; CDR3: CASSSTGTTHNEQFF
V: TRBV7-9; size: .; D: .; J: TRBJ2-7; DNA: TGTGCCAGCAGCTTAGGCAGGGGAACCCACGAGCAGTACTTC; CDR3: CASSLGRGTHEQYF